A few counts support the clone carrying this T cell receptor (beta chain). The ends were cut back, 0 bases at V and 3 bases at J, with 22 bases in the middle. Germline CDR1 MNHNS, CDR2 SASEGT. CDR3 length: 19 amino acids. The data were obtained in a study of T-cell memory formation after mild COVID-19. In TCRdb, the 5' RACE reads were re-called with MiXCR into one record per CDR3 protein. The sample lists fewer than 250,000 distinct CDR3 sequences, approximately 15% occurring once. The receptor was isolated from an adult woman who had mild COVID-19 (a few samples of this study predate the infection). Cell type and time point are not known. Source material: PBMCs or a T cell subset sorted from them (not recorded which). This chain uses TRBV6-1 with TRBJ2-3, with D possibly TRBD1 on 6 matching bases. Here the CDR3 DNA reads TGTGCCAGCAGTGAAGCGCTATGGGGGCAGAGCCAGGGGACAGATACGCAGTATTTT. It specifies CASSEALWGQSQGTDTQYF.